The clone carrying this T cell receptor (beta chain) came up a few times. The antigen remains undetermined. These data are taken from a study of cytomegalovirus exposure and HLA in healthy donors. Donors consisted of healthy bone marrow donors. The donors, nominally healthy at sampling, likely had unrecorded immune exposures. Whole-study results and caveats: The investigators catalogued some 160 TCR beta chains as cytomegalovirus-associated.

The germline gives CDR1 MNHNS, CDR2 SASEGT. The CDR3 loop spans 15 amino acids. V was pared by 3 bases and J by 4 bases, with 8 bases of the junction left unmatched. It was with 60 Vbeta and 13 Jbeta primers that the PCR ran. Authors' processing steps: In a later analysis, the count reached about 75 million unique TCR beta chains, with approximately 11 million shared. Using immunoSEQ multiplex PCR, the repertoire was profiled, and TCRdb retains in-frame clones only, with some absent. V and J calls and clone size are given by that table; D and trimming were obtained from the DNA. The table records more than 95,000 clones, roughly 79% of them present only once.

The rearrangement uses TRBV6-1 and TRBJ1-1; 7 positions match TRBD1. The sequenced sample consisted of PBMCs. The receptor was isolated from a man aged 50 to 59 in good health and CMV-seropositive. The CDR3 here is CASSDTTGATTEAFF. CDR3 DNA sequence: TGTGCCAGCAGTGACACTACAGGGGCCACCACTGAAGCTTTCTTT.